The 28 T cell receptor beta chains below all came from one sample that was sequenced in a study of early T cells in non-severe SARS-CoV-2 infection. TCRdb re-called the 5' RACE reads through MiXCR, storing one row per CDR3 protein. The sample contains approximately 70,000 distinct CDR3 sequences, 12% of which appear only once. Sample: whole blood, taken at baseline. All receptors derive from an adult who was a healthcare worker with PCR-confirmed SARS-CoV-2 infection or an uninfected control (not recorded which). The donor label of this sample is uncertain.

This clonotype was counted a few times. The chain combines TRBV7-6 with TRBJ2-5, with 11 positions matching TRBD1. The V and J ends lost 4 bases and 4 bases, in that order; junction bases with no gene match: 5. Germline values: CDR1 SGHVS, CDR2 FNYEAQ. This CDR3 is built from 15 residues. As DNA, the CDR3 is TGTGCCAGCAGCTCAGAGGGACAGGGGGGAGAGACCCAGTACTTC. It yields the protein CASSSEGQGGETQYF.

The chain carries TRBV11-3 and TRBJ2-5; D gene ambiguous. The germline CDR1 and CDR2 sequences are SGHNT and YENEEA. V gave up 0 bases and J gave up 2 bases, with 10 bases separating them. The CDR3 extends over 15 amino acids. The CDR3 protein is CASSLDIGPQETQYF. CDR3 in DNA: TGTGCCAGCAGCTTAGATATCGGGCCACAAGAGACCCAGTACTTC.

This clonotype was detected only a few times. The chain combines TRBV7-2 with TRBJ2-5; D call uncertain. V gave up 1 base and J gave up 2 bases, with 8 bases separating them. CDR1 is SGHTA and CDR2 is FQGNSA in the germline V gene. The CDR3 sequence is 14 residues long. The CDR3 bases are TGTGCCAGCAGCTTAGAGGGCCGTCAAGAGACCCAGTACTTC. This encodes CASSLEGRQETQYF.

The chain couples TRBV23-1 to TRBJ2-6, with D unresolved. TRBV23-1 is marked as an open reading frame, function uncertain. V was clipped by 1 base and J by 0 bases, with 13 bases between them. The CDR3 runs to 18 residues. The DNA of the CDR3 is TGCGCCAGCAGTCAATTCTCACAGCTAACCTCTGGGGCCAACGTCCTGACTTTC. As protein: CASSQFSQLTSGANVLTF.

This chain joins TRBV4-1 and TRBJ1-1; D not certain. CDR1 and CDR2 (germline): MGHRA, YSYEKL. The V and J ends lost 4 bases and 0 bases respectively, with 15 bases between them. The CDR3 contains 16 residues. The CDR3, as DNA: TGCGCCAGCAGCCCGTGGACGGGAGACATGAACACTGAAGCTTTCTTT. It specifies CASSPWTGDMNTEAFF.

Here the CDR3 reads CASASSEQYF. The DNA of the CDR3 is TGTGCCAGCGCTAGTAGCGAGCAGTACTTC. The rearrangement links TRBV2 to TRBJ2-7, with D unclear. Germline CDR1 SNHLY, CDR2 FYNNEI. Trimming stripped 8 bases from V and 6 bases from J, with 8 bases between. The CDR3 contains 10 residues.

This clonotype turned up a few times. One end of the junction is discordant with germline, which a read error may explain. This chain links TRBV7-2 with TRBJ2-1; 7 bases match TRBD1. The length of the CDR3 is 12 residues. Looked up from germline, CDR1 is SGHTA and CDR2 is FQGNSA. Here the CDR3 DNA reads TGTGCCAGCAGGGAAAGACAGGGCGGCACGGTCTTC. This encodes CASRERQGGTVF.

In its sample, this clonotype was seen many times. This chain uses TRBV12-3 or TRBV12-4 with TRBJ1-1, with TRBD1 identical over 9 bases. The CDR3 runs 13 residues. The V and J ends lost 7 bases and 4 bases, in that order; junction bases with no gene match: 4. The CDR3 nucleotides are TGTGCCAGCAACGGACAGGGGATCACTGAAGCTTTCTTT. Protein product: CASNGQGITEAFF.

The chain uses TRBV6-5 and TRBJ2-3, with 11 bases that match TRBD1. Germline-derived CDR1 and CDR2 are MNHEY and SVGAGI. CDR3 size: 12 residues. Germline trimming cut 6 bases from V and 7 bases from J; bases unmatched to any gene: 0. CDR3 protein: CASRDRGHTQYF. The CDR3 bases are TGTGCCAGCAGGGACAGGGGGCATACGCAGTATTTT.

This clonotype was found a few times. V and J are TRBV4-3 and TRBJ2-1; 10 bases line up with TRBD2. Germline V lookup: CDR1 LGHNA, CDR2 YSLEER. V dropped 6 bases and J dropped 4; count of bases not matched to a gene: 9. This CDR3 spans 16 amino acids. The CDR3 protein is CASSSSGGPLYNEQFF. Here the CDR3 DNA reads TGCGCCAGCAGTTCTAGCGGGGGCCCGCTTTACAATGAGCAGTTCTTC.

This clonotype was recorded a few times. V and J are TRBV18 and TRBJ1-1; D not certain. Between the trimmed V and J ends, which lost 0 bases and 4 bases, there was a span of 9 bases. The CDR3 runs to 14 residues. The germline gives CDR1 KGHSH, CDR2 LQKENI. The CDR3 sequence is CASSPPTFGTEAFF. Here the CDR3 DNA reads TGTGCCAGCTCACCACCGACATTCGGCACTGAAGCTTTCTTT. Based on the CDR3 plus reference TRBV18 and TRBJ1-1, the full variable domain is NAGVMQNPRHLVRRRGQEARLRCSPMKGHSHVYWYRQLPEEGLKFMVYLQKENIIDESGMPKERFSAEFPKEGPSILRIQQVVRGDSAAYFCASSPPTFGTEAFFGQGTRLTVV.

This clonotype was detected only a few times. This chain connects TRBV28 to TRBJ1-1, with D maybe TRBD1 (5 bases). Germline CDR1 reads MDHEN; CDR2 reads SYDVKM. This CDR3 contains 15 residues. Trimming pared 10 bases from V and 0 bases from J, leaving 18 bases between. This chain's CDR3 is CATSRVTRMNTEAFF. The CDR3 nucleotides read TGTGCCACCTCCAGGGTAACGAGAATGAACACTGAAGCTTTCTTT. Using reference TRBV28 and TRBJ1-1 for the parts outside the CDR3, the full variable domain is DVKVTQSSRYLVKRTGEKVFLECVQDMDHENMFWYRQDPGLGLRLIYFSYDVKMKEKGDIPEGYSVSREKKERFSLILESASTNQTSMYLCATSRVTRMNTEAFFGQGTRLTVV.

The chain couples TRBV10-3 to TRBJ2-1, with a possible D match to TRBD1 (6 bases). This CDR3 comprises 14 residues. Trimming stripped 0 bases from V and 3 bases from J, with 6 bases between. Germline V gene sequence: CDR1 ENHRY, CDR2 SYGVKD. CDR3 DNA: TGTGCCATCAGTGAGTCGGACAGCTACAATGAGCAGTTCTTC. Translated: CAISESDSYNEQFF.

The chain combines TRBV6-1 with TRBJ2-3; D is uncertain. Germline CDR1 MNHNS, CDR2 SASEGT. CDR3 length: 15 amino acids. Trimming shortened V by 0 bases and J by 0 bases, and 7 bases separated the two germline ends. CDR3 DNA: TGTGCCAGCAGTGAAGCGGTAGCCAGCACAGATACGCAGTATTTT. This sequence encodes CASSEAVASTDTQYF.

This sequence joins TRBV11-3 and TRBJ2-3, with D perhaps matching TRBD1 or TRBD2 (6 bases each). CDR3 length: 15 residues. Trimming left V 5 bases short and J 0 bases short, with 12 bases between. Germline loops: CDR1 SGHNT, CDR2 YENEEA. The CDR3 spells CASSRGSGSTDTQYF. The CDR3 DNA follows: TGTGCCAGCAGCAGGGGGAGCGGGAGCACAGATACGCAGTATTTT.

This chain joins TRBV12-5 and TRBJ1-2, with unresolved D. Trimming removed 2 bases from V and 8 bases from J, with 12 bases in between. This CDR3 contains 13 residues. The germline V gene encodes CDR1 LGHNT and CDR2 FRNRAP. The CDR3 loop is CASGLNKPAGYTF. The CDR3 bases are TGTGCTAGTGGTTTGAATAAGCCCGCAGGCTACACCTTC.

The chain carries TRBV20-1 and TRBJ1-5; D gene uncertain. The V and J ends lost 1 base and 0 bases respectively, with 10 bases between them. The CDR3 has 15 residues. CDR1 is DFQATT, CDR2 SNEGSKA, per germline (reference sequence). The CDR3 loop is CSARVKEYSNQPQHF. The DNA of the CDR3 is TGCAGTGCTAGAGTAAAGGAATATAGCAATCAGCCCCAGCATTTT.

The genes are TRBV7-2 and TRBJ1-1; no firm D call. The CDR3 is 13 amino acids. Trimming pared 1 base from V and 6 bases from J, leaving 9 bases between. Germline CDR1 reads SGHTA; CDR2 reads FQGNSA. The CDR3, as DNA: TGTGCCAGCAGCTTAGGGAGAGCGGCTGAAGCTTTCTTT. Translation: CASSLGRAAEAFF.

This clonotype was counted many times. The rearrangement uses TRBV3-1 and TRBJ1-1; the match to TRBD1 covers 7 bases. After removal of 4 bases from V and 7 bases from J, the junction contained 6 bases not matched to a gene. Per the germline V gene, CDR1 is LGHDT and CDR2 is YNNKEL (reference sequence). CDR3 length equals 13 residues. In DNA, the CDR3 is TGTGCCAGCAGCCTTCACAGGGGTGGTGAAGCTTTCTTT. Translating gives CASSLHRGGEAFF. Combining the CDR3 with reference TRBV3-1 and TRBJ1-1 gives the whole variable domain DTAVSQTPKYLVTQMGNDKSIKCEQNLGHDTMYWYKQDSKKFLKIMFSYNNKELIINETVPNRFSPKSPDKAHLNLHINSLELGDSAVYFCASSLHRGGEAFFGQGTRLTVV.

This clonotype was observed many times. This chain uses TRBV7-2 with TRBJ1-1; TRBD1 is a possible D gene (5 bases). CDR3 length: 13 amino acids. Germline V gives CDR1 SGHTA, CDR2 FQGNSA. The ends were cut back, 5 bases at V and 8 bases at J, with 15 bases in the middle. The CDR3 sequence is CASSRGTLPEAFF. CDR3 in DNA: TGTGCCAGCAGCCGAGGGACCCTCCCCGAAGCTTTCTTT. Full variable domain (outside the CDR3, taken from reference TRBV7-2 and TRBJ1-1): GAGVSQSPSNKVTEKGKDVELRCDPISGHTALYWYRQSLGQGLEFLIYFQGNSAPDKSGLPSDRFSAERTGGSVSTLTIQRTQQEDSAVYLCASSRGTLPEAFFGQGTRLTVV.

This clonotype was recorded at least ten times. A read error is likely, as this CDR3 ends without the conserved phenylalanine or tryptophan. The DNA is left out, because the CDR3 cannot be placed on it with certainty; the CDR3 is given as TCRdb lists it. The rearrangement uses TRBV9 and TRBJ2-3; TRBD1, the table's D call, lacks a check against the DNA. Germline CDR1 and CDR2: SGDLS and YYNGEE. Counting both end residues, the CDR3 totals 10 amino acids. The CDR3 reads CASNASKGVV.

This chain connects TRBV7-9 to TRBJ1-2; D is possibly TRBD1 (5 bases). Germline CDR1 and CDR2: SEHNR and FQNEAQ (reference sequence). CDR3 length: 15 amino acids. V was pared by 1 base and J by 4 bases, with 13 bases between. In DNA form, the CDR3 reads TGTGCCAGCAGCTTAGTGGGTAGCAGGGCCTATGGCTACACCTTC. It is translated as CASSLVGSRAYGYTF.

This chain uses TRBV6-2 or TRBV6-3 with TRBJ1-1, with D possibly being TRBD1 (6 bases). V was trimmed by 2 bases and J by 4 bases, leaving 8 bases between them. The CDR3 covers 13 residues. Germline CDR1 is MNHEY and CDR2 is SVGEGT. The CDR3 coding sequence is TGTGCCAGCAGTTACCGGGGGGCCACTGAAGCTTTCTTT. Protein: CASSYRGATEAFF.

The chain is built from TRBV4-2 and TRBJ1-2, with 8 nucleotides matching TRBD1. The V and J ends lost 0 bases and 3 bases, in that order; junction bases with no gene match: 3. Per the germline V gene, CDR1 is LGHNA and CDR2 is YNFKEQ. This CDR3 contains 15 residues. This chain's CDR3 is CASSQEMGQDYGYTF. As DNA, the CDR3 is TGTGCCAGCAGCCAAGAGATGGGACAGGACTATGGCTACACCTTC.

The J gene is TRBJ2-5, the V gene TRBV20-1, with D unresolved. Germline V CDR1 and CDR2: DFQATT, SNEGSKA (reference sequence). CDR3 size: 13 residues. The V and J ends lost 1 base and 4 bases respectively, with 10 bases between them. CDR3 sequence: CSARAREPETQYF. The CDR3 DNA reads TGCAGTGCTAGAGCTCGAGAACCAGAGACCCAGTACTTC.

At least ten counts were recorded for this clonotype. This chain's CDR3 is CATSDGPGTGRNEQFF. The CDR3 DNA follows: TGTGCCACCAGTGATGGGCCCGGGACAGGGAGAAATGAGCAGTTCTTC. The chain has TRBV24-1 and TRBJ2-1; 9 bases match TRBD1. CDR1 and CDR2 from the germline V gene are KGHDR and SFDVKD. This CDR3 comprises 16 residues. The trim removed 3 bases at V and 7 bases at J, leaving 9 bases unmatched.

This clonotype was seen more than once but under ten times. The J gene is TRBJ2-7, the V gene TRBV4-3, with 8 bases that match TRBD2. With 0 bases clipped from V and 2 bases from J, the junction kept 9 bases outside the gene matches. The germline gives CDR1 LGHNA, CDR2 YSLEER. The CDR3 has 17 amino acids. The CDR3 reads CASSQDILSGGPYEQYF. CDR3 nucleotides: TGCGCCAGCAGCCAAGACATACTAAGCGGGGGACCCTACGAGCAGTACTTC.

The genes are TRBV2 and TRBJ2-1; the D gene is possibly TRBD1 (5 bases). This CDR3 has 15 amino acids. The germline CDR1 and CDR2 sequences are SNHLY and FYNNEI. Trimming removed 1 base at V and 8 bases at J, with 15 bases between. The CDR3 reads CASSEGEGAWHEQFF. CDR3 sequence (DNA): TGTGCCAGCAGTGAAGGTGAAGGGGCATGGCATGAGCAGTTCTTC.